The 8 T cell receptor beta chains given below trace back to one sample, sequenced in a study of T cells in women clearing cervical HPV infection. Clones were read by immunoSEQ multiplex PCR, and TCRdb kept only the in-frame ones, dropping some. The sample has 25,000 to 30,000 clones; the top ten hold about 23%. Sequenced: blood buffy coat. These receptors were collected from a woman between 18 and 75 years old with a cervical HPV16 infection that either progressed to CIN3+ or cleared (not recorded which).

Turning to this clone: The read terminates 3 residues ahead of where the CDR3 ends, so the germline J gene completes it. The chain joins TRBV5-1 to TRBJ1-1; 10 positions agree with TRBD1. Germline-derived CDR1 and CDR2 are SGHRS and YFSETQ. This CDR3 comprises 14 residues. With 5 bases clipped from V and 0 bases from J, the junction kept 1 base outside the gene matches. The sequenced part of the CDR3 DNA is TGCGCCAGCAGGGGACAGGGGATGAACACTGAA. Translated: CASRGQGMNTE. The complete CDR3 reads CASRGQGMNTEAFF.

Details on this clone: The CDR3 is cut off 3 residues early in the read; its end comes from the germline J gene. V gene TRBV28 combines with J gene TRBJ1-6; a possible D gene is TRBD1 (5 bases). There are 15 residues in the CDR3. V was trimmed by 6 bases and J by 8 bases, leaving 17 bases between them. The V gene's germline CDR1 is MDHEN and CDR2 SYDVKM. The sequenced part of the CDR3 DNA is TGTGCCAGCAGGCGAAGGGGAGAGCCGGATTCACCC. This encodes CASRRRGEPDSP. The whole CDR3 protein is CASRRRGEPDSPLHF.

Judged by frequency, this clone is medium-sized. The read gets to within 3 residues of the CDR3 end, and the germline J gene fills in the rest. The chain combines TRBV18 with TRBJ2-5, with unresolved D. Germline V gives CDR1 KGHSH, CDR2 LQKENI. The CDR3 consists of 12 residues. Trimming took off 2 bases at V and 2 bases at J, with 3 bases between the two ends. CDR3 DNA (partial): TGTGCCAGCTCACCAACACAAGAGACC. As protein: CASSPTQET. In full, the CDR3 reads CASSPTQETQYF.

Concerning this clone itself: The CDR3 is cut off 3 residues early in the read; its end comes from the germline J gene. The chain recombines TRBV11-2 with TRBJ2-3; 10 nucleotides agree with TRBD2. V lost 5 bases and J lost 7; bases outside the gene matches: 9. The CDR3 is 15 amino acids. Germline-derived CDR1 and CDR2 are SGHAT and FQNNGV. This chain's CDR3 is CASSMPGLARHTQYF. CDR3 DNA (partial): TGTGCCAGCAGCATGCCGGGACTAGCGCGGCATACG. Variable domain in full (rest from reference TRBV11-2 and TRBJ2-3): EAGVAQSPRYKIIEKRQSVAFWCNPISGHATLYWYQQILGQGPKLLIQFQNNGVVDDSQLPKDRFSAERLKGVDSTLKIQPAKLEDSAVYLCASSMPGLARHTQYFGPGTRLTVL.

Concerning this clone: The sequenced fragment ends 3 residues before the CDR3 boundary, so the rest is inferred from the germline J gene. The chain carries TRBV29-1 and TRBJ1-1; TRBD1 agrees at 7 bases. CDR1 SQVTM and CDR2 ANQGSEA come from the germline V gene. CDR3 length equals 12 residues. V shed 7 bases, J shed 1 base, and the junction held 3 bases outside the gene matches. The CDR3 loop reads CSGGQPNTEAFF. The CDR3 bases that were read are TGCAGCGGGGGACAGCCGAACACTGAA.

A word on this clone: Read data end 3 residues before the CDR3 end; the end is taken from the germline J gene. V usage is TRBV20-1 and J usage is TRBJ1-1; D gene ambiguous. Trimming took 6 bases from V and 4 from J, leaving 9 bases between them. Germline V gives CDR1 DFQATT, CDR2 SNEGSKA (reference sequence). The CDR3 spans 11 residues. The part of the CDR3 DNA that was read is TGCAGTGCCCCTCATAGCACTGAA. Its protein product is CSAPHSTE. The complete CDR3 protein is CSAPHSTEAFF.

This chain's CDR3 is CASSISAGVETQYF. The part of the CDR3 DNA that was read is TGTGCCAGCAGCATCTCAGCGGGAGTAGAGACC. The chain recombines TRBV7-9 with TRBJ2-5, with 8 bases lining up with TRBD2. From the germline J gene comes the end of the CDR3, since the read stops 3 residues before it. This CDR3 is built from 14 residues. Germline-derived CDR1 and CDR2 are SEHNR and FQNEAQ (reference sequence). The J segment lost 4 bases and the V segment lost 5 bases, leaving 6 bases of the junction unmatched. Full variable domain (rest looked up from reference TRBV7-9 and TRBJ2-5): DTGVSQNPRHKITKRGQNVTFRCDPISEHNRLYWYRQTLGQGPEFLTYFQNEAQLEKSRLLSDRFSAERPKGSFSTLEIQRTEQGDSAMYLCASSISAGVETQYFGPGTRLLVL.

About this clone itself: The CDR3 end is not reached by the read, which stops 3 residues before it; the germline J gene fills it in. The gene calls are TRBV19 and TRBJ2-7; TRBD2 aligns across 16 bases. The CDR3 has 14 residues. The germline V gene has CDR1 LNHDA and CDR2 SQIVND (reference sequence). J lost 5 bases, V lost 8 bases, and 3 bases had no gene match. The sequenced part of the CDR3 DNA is TGTGCCAGTTCGGGACTAGCGGGAGGGAACGAG. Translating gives CASSGLAGGNE. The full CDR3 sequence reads CASSGLAGGNEQYF.